This entry lists 28 T cell receptor beta chains sequenced from one sample in a study of cytotoxic CD8 clonotypes in ibrutinib-treated CLL. Only in-frame clones appear in the TCRdb table, and some are missing; sequencing was by immunoSEQ multiplex PCR. The sample has 200,000 to 250,000 clones; roughly three quarters are singletons. Sequencing used PBMCs, obtained after 12 months of ibrutinib treatment. The receptors here all came from a human donor with chronic lymphocytic leukemia.

The rearrangement joins TRBV7-9 to TRBJ2-5, with TRBD2 matching over 15 bases. J gave up 4 bases and V 5 bases, and 14 bases lay outside the gene matches. Germline CDR1 and CDR2: SEHNR and FQNEAQ (reference sequence). This CDR3 region has 19 residues. The DNA for the CDR3 is TGTGCCAGCAGCAGGCATCGAGGACTAGCGGGGGGGCCCCGAGAGACCCAGTACTTC. Translation gives CASSRHRGLAGGPRETQYF.

The chain has TRBV19 and TRBJ2-1, with D possibly TRBD2 on 5 matching bases. Germline CDR1 reads LNHDA; CDR2 reads SQIVND (reference sequence). V shed 6 bases and J shed 0 bases, with 9 bases lying between them. There are 14 residues in the CDR3. The CDR3: CASRLGSSYNEQFF. The CDR3 DNA reads TGTGCCAGTAGGTTGGGGAGCTCCTACAATGAGCAGTTCTTC.

This clone was counted between two and nine times. The V gene is TRBV6-5, the J gene TRBJ1-6, with D unresolved. V was pared by 6 bases and J by 0 bases, with 9 bases between. This CDR3 is 15 amino acids long. The germline gives CDR1 MNHEY, CDR2 SVGAGI. This CDR3 reads CASSGRSSYNSPLHF. CDR3 in DNA: TGTGCCAGCAGCGGGCGAAGCTCCTATAATTCACCCCTCCACTTT.

The V call is TRBV28, the J call TRBJ2-1; D is unresolved. CDR1 MDHEN and CDR2 SYDVKM come from the germline V gene. The CDR3 runs 13 residues. With 3 bases removed from V and 5 bases from J, the gap between germline ends came to 8 bases. CDR3: CASSLQPNNEQFF. The CDR3 region has the DNA TGTGCCAGCAGTTTGCAGCCTAACAATGAGCAGTTCTTC.

This clone showed up just a few times. The rearrangement joins TRBV6-5 to TRBJ1-2, with D hard to call. From germline, CDR1 is MNHEY and CDR2 SVGAGI. Trimming shortened V by 0 bases and J by 3 bases, and 11 bases separated the two germline ends. The CDR3 consists of 15 residues. The CDR3 loop reads CASSYSVGPHYGYTF. The CDR3 bases are TGTGCCAGCAGTTACTCCGTTGGACCGCACTATGGCTACACCTTC.

This clone was counted a few times. In DNA, the CDR3 is TGTGCCAGCAGCTACGGGGCTGACCACTCCTACGAGCAGTACTTC. Its protein is CASSYGADHSYEQYF. The V gene is TRBV11-2, the J gene TRBJ2-7, with D possibly being TRBD1 or TRBD2 (5 bases each). The CDR3 loop spans 15 amino acids. Germline CDR1 is SGHAT and CDR2 is FQNNGV. The ends were cut back, 4 bases at V and 0 bases at J, with 13 bases in the middle.

The J gene is TRBJ2-7, the V gene TRBV18; the match to TRBD1 covers 8 bases. Germline V gene lookup returns CDR1 KGHSH and CDR2 LQKENI. The CDR3 totals 16 residues. The junction had 6 bases not matched to a gene; V was cut back by 0 bases and J by 2 bases. The CDR3 coding sequence is TGTGCCAGCTCACCACCCGGGACAGGCTCGGCCTACGAGCAGTACTTC. Translated: CASSPPGTGSAYEQYF.

J is TRBJ1-2 and V is TRBV14; D gene uncertain. The germline CDR1 and CDR2 sequences are SGHDN and FVKESK. CDR3 length equals 14 residues. Trimming shortened V by 0 bases and J by 14 bases, and 19 bases separated the two germline ends. CDR3 protein: CASSQDGRLREETF. The CDR3 DNA follows: TGTGCCAGCAGCCAAGATGGGAGGCTGAGAGAGGAAACCTTC.

CDR3 DNA sequence: TGTGCCAGCAGCCGACCTGAGAGTACCAAAAACATTCAGTACTTC. Protein: CASSRPESTKNIQYF. The chain carries TRBV7-9 and TRBJ2-4; D gene uncertain. Trimming removed 5 bases from V and 2 bases from J, with 13 bases in between. CDR3 length: 15 residues. CDR1 SEHNR and CDR2 FQNEAQ come from the germline V gene (reference sequence).

The J gene is TRBJ2-7, the V gene TRBV2; D ambiguous. CDR3 length equals 12 residues. Germline V gene lookup returns CDR1 SNHLY and CDR2 FYNNEI. Trimming took off 10 bases at V and 3 bases at J, with 13 bases between the two ends. DNA of the CDR3: TGTGCCACCTCATTAAGAGTCTACGAGCAGTACTTC. Translated: CATSLRVYEQYF.

This clone came up a few times. The gene calls are TRBV23-1 and TRBJ2-1, with D perhaps matching TRBD2 (5 bases). TRBV23-1 is filed as an ORF, its function uncertain. The ends were cut back, 7 bases at V and 15 bases at J, with 10 bases in the middle. CDR3 length: 9 amino acids. In nucleotides, the CDR3 is TGCGCCAGCACTCGAGAGGGGTTCTTC. Translated, it gives CASTREGFF.

The chain joins TRBV6-5 to TRBJ1-5; D call uncertain. V was pared by 4 bases and J by 6 bases, with 13 bases between. CDR3 length: 14 residues. Germline CDR1 MNHEY, CDR2 SVGAGI. CDR3 coding DNA: TGTGCCAGCAGTTCCGTAATTAGAGGTCAGCCCCAGCATTTT. Translating gives CASSSVIRGQPQHF.

V gene TRBV5-1 combines with J gene TRBJ2-5; D is unresolved. Trimming took off 3 bases at V and 4 bases at J, with 16 bases between the two ends. CDR1 is SGHRS, CDR2 YFSETQ, per germline. This CDR3 spans 15 amino acids. The CDR3 protein is CASSSGPQSRETQYF. The CDR3 nucleotides are TGCGCCAGCAGCTCTGGGCCCCAATCCCGAGAGACCCAGTACTTC.

The chain is built from TRBV19 and TRBJ2-5; D possibly corresponds to TRBD2 (5 bases). The germline V gene encodes CDR1 LNHDA and CDR2 SQIVND (reference sequence). The CDR3 sequence is 15 residues long. Trimming took off 4 bases at V and 5 bases at J, with 17 bases between the two ends. The CDR3 loop is CASSSRGGRAETQYF. CDR3 DNA sequence: TGTGCCAGTAGTAGTCGGGGTGGGCGGGCGGAGACCCAGTACTTC.

This chain connects TRBV27 to TRBJ2-2, with TRBD2 matching 8 bases. This CDR3 region has 15 residues. Per germline, CDR1 MNHEY and CDR2 SMNVEV (reference sequence). J gave up 6 bases and V 7 bases, and 10 bases lay outside the gene matches. The CDR3 spells CASKLAGIDAGELFF. DNA of the CDR3: TGTGCCAGCAAGTTAGCGGGGATTGACGCCGGGGAGCTGTTTTTT.

This clone has only a few counts. The genes are TRBV25-1 and TRBJ1-5; 10 bases align to TRBD1. Germline V CDR1 and CDR2: MGHDK, SYGVNS. V trimming: 4 bases; J trimming: 7 bases; junction bases outside the gene matches: 4. CDR3 length: 14 residues. This chain's CDR3 is CASSGQGARQPQHF. The CDR3 DNA reads as TGTGCCAGCAGTGGACAGGGGGCTAGGCAGCCCCAGCATTTT.

This clone came up a few times. The V call is TRBV6-1, the J call TRBJ2-2, with a tentative D call TRBD1 (6 bases). Germline V lookup: CDR1 MNHNS, CDR2 SASEGT. The CDR3 has 13 residues. The germline V and J ends were trimmed by 4 bases and 7 bases, with 10 bases remaining between them. The CDR3, as DNA: TGTGCCAGCAGTGCCACAGGGAACGGGGAGCTGTTTTTT. Amino acid sequence: CASSATGNGELFF.

The chain recombines TRBV7-9 with TRBJ2-2; D gene uncertain. The CDR3 spans 12 residues. V was pared by 5 bases and J by 6 bases, with 7 bases between. CDR1 is SEHNR, CDR2 FQNEAQ, per germline (reference sequence). CDR3 coding DNA: TGTGCCAGCAGCCTCGAAGCCGGGGAGCTGTTTTTT. This codes for CASSLEAGELFF.

This clone showed up just once. V gene TRBV19 combines with J gene TRBJ1-2; D may be TRBD1 (5 bases). Trimming left V 2 bases short and J 6 bases short, with 10 bases between. Per the germline V gene, CDR1 is LNHDA and CDR2 is SQIVND (reference sequence). The CDR3 extends over 13 amino acids. CDR3 region: CASSIFQGHGYTF. In DNA form, the CDR3 reads TGTGCCAGTAGTATATTCCAGGGCCATGGCTACACCTTC.

The V gene is TRBV18, the J gene TRBJ2-1, with TRBD2 matching 8 bases. V lost 3 bases to trimming and J lost 3 bases; unmatched junction nucleotides: 7. CDR3 length: 16 amino acids. Germline V lookup: CDR1 KGHSH, CDR2 LQKENI. CDR3 residues: CASSPPSGRGYNEQFF. CDR3 sequence (DNA): TGTGCCAGCTCACCTCCAAGCGGGAGAGGCTACAATGAGCAGTTCTTC. Full variable domain (outside the CDR3, taken from reference TRBV18 and TRBJ2-1): NAGVMQNPRHLVRRRGQEARLRCSPMKGHSHVYWYRQLPEEGLKFMVYLQKENIIDESGMPKERFSAEFPKEGPSILRIQQVVRGDSAAYFCASSPPSGRGYNEQFFGPGTRLTVL.

The V and J genes are TRBV2 and TRBJ1-1; a weak D match, TRBD1 (5 bases). This CDR3 region has 14 residues. Trimming cost V 3 bases and J 0 bases, with 8 bases left between them. Per germline, CDR1 SNHLY and CDR2 FYNNEI. The CDR3 DNA reads as TGTGCCAGCAGTGACTTGACAGTGAACACTGAAGCTTTCTTT. Protein product: CASSDLTVNTEAFF.

The V call is TRBV9, the J call TRBJ2-3; D may be TRBD1 (6 bases). The germline gives CDR1 SGDLS, CDR2 YYNGEE. Deletions cut 2 bases from V and 2 bases from J, with 9 bases between. The CDR3 contains 14 residues. CDR3 in amino acids: CASSVTGTTDTQYF. In DNA form, the CDR3 reads TGTGCCAGCAGCGTTACAGGGACCACAGATACGCAGTATTTT.

This clone was counted a single time. The rearrangement links TRBV21-1 to TRBJ2-2; the D call TRBD1 from the table was never checked on the DNA. TRBV21-1 is a pseudogene locus. The CDR3 runs to 16 residues. The DNA for the CDR3 is TGTGCCAGCAGCAAAGAGGGGCAGGGGGTCGCCGGGGAGCTGTTTTTT. Its protein is CASSKEGQGVAGELFF.

The V gene is TRBV2, the J gene TRBJ1-2; 7 nucleotides align to TRBD1. V lost 4 bases, J lost 2 bases, and 4 bases stayed unmatched. The CDR3 is 14 residues long. The V gene's germline CDR1 is SNHLY and CDR2 FYNNEI. CDR3: CASSGLRGNYGYTF. DNA of the CDR3: TGTGCCAGCAGTGGCCTCAGGGGGAACTATGGCTACACCTTC.

The chain uses TRBV28 and TRBJ2-7; 10 nucleotides agree with TRBD1. The CDR3 totals 15 residues. CDR1 is MDHEN and CDR2 is SYDVKM in the germline V gene. Trimming removed 5 bases from V and 0 bases from J; junction bases left unmatched: 4. The CDR3 DNA follows: TGTGCCAGCAGTCCCGGGGACAGGGGCTCCTACGAGCAGTACTTC. Its translation is CASSPGDRGSYEQYF.

This clone has only a few counts. V gene TRBV5-8 combines with J gene TRBJ1-2; D is ambiguous. Germline CDR1 is SGHTS and CDR2 is YDEGEE. Trimming stripped 1 base from V and 4 bases from J, with 5 bases between. The length of the CDR3 is 12 residues. Written as DNA, the CDR3 is TGTGCCAGCAGCTTGTTGGGCTATGGCTACACCTTC. It yields the protein CASSLLGYGYTF.

This clone appeared a single time. The rearrangement joins TRBV5-6 to TRBJ1-2; tentatively, D is TRBD1 (6 bases). The CDR3 runs to 14 residues. The V gene lost 4 bases and the J gene lost 8 bases, with 18 bases spanning the gap. Germline V gene sequence: CDR1 SGHDT, CDR2 YYEEEE. The CDR3 is CASSPLRGGRGYTF. DNA for the CDR3: TGTGCCAGCAGCCCCCTTAGGGGGGGGCGAGGCTACACCTTC.

V usage is TRBV5-1 and J usage is TRBJ2-2; D call uncertain. V lost 9 bases and J 8 bases, leaving 14 bases between the germline ends. The CDR3 contains 12 residues. Germline CDR1 is SGHRS and CDR2 is YFSETQ. The CDR3 nucleotides read TGCGCCATCTCGGCAGGAGAAGGGGAGCTGTTTTTT. It is translated as CAISAGEGELFF.